This is a list of T cell receptor beta chains from one sample in a study of blood T cell repertoires in COVID-19. The data were produced by immunoSEQ multiplex PCR, yet TCRdb's version contains in-frame clones alone and is incomplete. The profile shows around 250,000 clones, approximately 88% of them singletons. Material for sequencing was PBMCs or T cells enriched from blood (not recorded which). The source is a woman aged 40 to 50 who had been exposed to COVID-19. Both conserved end residues are part of each CDR3. Each record gives: J gene, D gene, clone size, CDR3 length, V gene, CDR3 DNA, CDR3 protein. D genes are given only for firm matches. Clone size, where shown, is once, few, many, or a class for clones that have expanded.

TRBJ2-1,TRBD1,-,16,TRBV24-1,TGTGCCACCAGTGAACCGGGACAGGGGGGAGAAGATGAGCAGTTCTTC,CATSEPGQGGEDEQFF
TRBJ2-2,-,few,13,TRBV6-4,TGTGCCAGCAGTGAATCGGAGACTGGGGAGCTGTTTTTT,CASSESETGELFF
TRBJ2-1,TRBD2,-,20,TRBV18,TGTGCCAGCTCACCACCGCTAGCGGGGGGGCAGTCCCCGATGTACAATGAGCAGTTCTTC,CASSPPLAGGQSPMYNEQFF
TRBJ1-1,-,-,16,TRBV30,TGTGCCTGGATGGTTTGGGGCCAGCCTGGGTACAGTGAAGCTTTCTTT,CAWMVWGQPGYSEAFF
TRBJ1-2,-,-,16,TRBV4-3,TGCGCCAGCAGCCAAGATCGGGGGAAGGGTCGCTATGGCTACACCTTC,CASSQDRGKGRYGYTF
TRBJ2-7,TRBD2,few,16,TRBV6-1,TGTGCCAGCAGTGACCAGAAGCGGGGGCTTAGTGAGGAGCAGTACTTC,CASSDQKRGLSEEQYF
TRBJ1-2,-,medium-sized,12,TRBV12-3/TRBV12-4,TGTGCCAGCAGGAGCCTCGCCTATGGCTACACCTTC,CASRSLAYGYTF
TRBJ2-2,TRBD2,-,15,TRBV28,TGTGCCAGCAGTTCGCTGGCGGGGGGTCAGGGGGAGCTGTTTTTT,CASSSLAGGQGELFF
TRBJ1-5,TRBD1,-,19,TRBV6-2/TRBV6-3,TGTGCCAGCAGTAATCCGGGACAGTCAAGCCCTTATAGCAATCAGCCCCAGCATTTT,CASSNPGQSSPYSNQPQHF
TRBJ1-1,-,-,13,TRBV6-5,TGTGCCAGCAGTTACGGACAGAACACTGAAGCTTTCTTT,CASSYGQNTEAFF
TRBJ2-5,TRBD1,-,17,TRBV24-1,TGTGCCACCAGTGATTGGACCGGGACAGGGGGGGTGGAGACCCAGTACTTC,CATSDWTGTGGVETQYF
TRBJ2-7,TRBD1,-,14,TRBV6-2/TRBV6-3,TGTGCCAGCAGTCCGGGACAGGGTACCCACGAGCAGTACTTC,CASSPGQGTHEQYF
TRBJ1-1,-,-,17,TRBV7-2,TGTGCCAGCAGCTTAGTGCAGTTGGGGGGGCGAAGGACTGAAGCTTTCTTT,CASSLVQLGGRRTEAFF
TRBJ2-2,-,few,12,TRBV7-8,TGTGCCACGAGAGGGGGAACCGGGGAGCTGTTTTTT,CATRGGTGELFF
TRBJ2-1,-,-,19,TRBV7-2,TGTGCCAGCAGCCTCCGACAGACGAATTTTAAGTATACCTACAATGAGCAGTTCTTC,CASSLRQTNFKYTYNEQFF
TRBJ2-2,TRBD1,-,16,TRBV9,TGTGCCAGCAGCGTAGTTACAGGGGGCGACACCGGGGAGCTGTTTTTT,CASSVVTGGDTGELFF
TRBJ1-4,TRBD1,-,12,TRBV2,TGTGCCCGAGGACAGGGGGTCGAAAAACTGTTTTTT,CARGQGVEKLFF
TRBJ1-6,-,-,15,TRBV11-3,TGTGCCAGCAGCAGTAGAGACAGGATCAATTCACCCCTCCACTTT,CASSSRDRINSPLHF